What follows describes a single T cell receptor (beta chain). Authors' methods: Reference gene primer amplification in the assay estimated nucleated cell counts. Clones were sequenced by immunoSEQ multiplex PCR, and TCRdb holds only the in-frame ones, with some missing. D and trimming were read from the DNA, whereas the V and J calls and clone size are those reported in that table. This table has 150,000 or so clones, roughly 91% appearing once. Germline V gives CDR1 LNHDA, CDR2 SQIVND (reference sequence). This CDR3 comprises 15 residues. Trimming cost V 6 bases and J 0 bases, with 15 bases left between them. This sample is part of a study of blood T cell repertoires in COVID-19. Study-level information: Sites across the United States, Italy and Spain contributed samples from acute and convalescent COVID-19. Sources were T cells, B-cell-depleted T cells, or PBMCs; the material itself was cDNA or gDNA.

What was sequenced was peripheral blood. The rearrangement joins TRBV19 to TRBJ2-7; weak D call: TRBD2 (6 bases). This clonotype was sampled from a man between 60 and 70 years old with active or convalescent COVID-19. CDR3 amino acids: CASRLADKSSYEQYF. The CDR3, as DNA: TGTGCCAGTAGATTAGCGGACAAGAGCTCCTACGAGCAGTACTTC.